Listed below are T cell receptor beta chains from one sample, sequenced in a study of T cell repertoires in cytomegalovirus infection. For these receptors, no antigen is known. TCRdb redid the calling of the reads with MiXCR, one entry per CDR3 protein. The sample shows under 850,000 distinct CDR3 sequences, 30% to 35% of them seen only once. This sample comprised cultured PBMCs, obtained from culture after CMV antigen stimulation. These receptors came from a human donor in good health (CMV status not recorded). Some clones in this sample may be carry-over from other donors' samples. The CDR3 runs from the conserved cysteine through the conserved F or W. Each record gives: D gene, V gene, J gene, clone size, CDR3 DNA, CDR3 protein. D genes are given only for firm matches. Some rows mark clone size as missing; the rest say once, few, many or name a class of expanded clone.

TRBD2	TRBV20-1	TRBJ2-5	few	TGCAGTGCTAGAATCGGGGGGGGAGAGACCCAGTACTTC	CSARIGGGETQYF
NA	TRBV24-1	TRBJ1-5	NA	TGTGCCACCAGTGACCCCCGACGAGGCAATCAGCCCCAGCATTTT	CATSDPRRGNQPQHF
TRBD2	TRBV12-3/TRBV12-4	TRBJ2-5	once	TGTGCCAGCACCCAAATCGCGGGAGGGGGAGAGACCCAGTACTTC	CASTQIAGGGETQYF
NA	TRBV12-5	TRBJ2-3	NA	TGTGCTAGTGGTTTGGCTATGGGGGGAAGCACAGATACGCAGTATTTT	CASGLAMGGSTDTQYF
NA	TRBV6-8	TRBJ1-4	NA	TGTGCCAGCAGTTCGGGGCTTAATGAAAAACTGTTTTTT	CASSSGLNEKLFF
NA	TRBV27	TRBJ1-2	NA	TGTGCCAGCGCACAGGAGCTGAGTCCGAACTATGGCTACACCTTC	CASAQELSPNYGYTF
TRBD2	TRBV11-2	TRBJ2-5	NA	TGTGCCAGCAGCTTAGGACTAGCAATGCCGTCACAAGAGACCCAGTACTTC	CASSLGLAMPSQETQYF
TRBD2	TRBV7-8	TRBJ2-1	few	TGTGCCAGCAGCCCCGGGGGGGACCTCCGCTACAATGAGCAGTTCTTC	CASSPGGDLRYNEQFF
NA	TRBV11-3	TRBJ2-1	few	TGTGCCAGCAGCTCTCAAGGGAGCTCCTACAATGAGCAGTTCTTC	CASSSQGSSYNEQFF
NA	TRBV20-1	TRBJ2-1	NA	TGCAGTGCTTCCCCTTTGAGAGATGAGCAGTTCTTC	CSASPLRDEQFF
NA	TRBV5-6	TRBJ1-5	few	TGTGCCAGCAGCCGGGAGAAGCAGCCCCAGCATTTT	CASSREKQPQHF
NA	TRBV5-3	TRBJ1-2	NA	TGTGCCAGCAGTTCGCCCGGGACGGGACGGGGCTACACCTTC	CASSSPGTGRGYTF
NA	TRBV6-2/TRBV6-3	TRBJ2-7	NA	TGTGCCACCACCGAACGGGGCTACGAGCAGTACTTC	CATTERGYEQYF
TRBD1	TRBV5-6	TRBJ2-7	few	TGTGCCAGCAGCTTTGGGACAGGGGTTCGCGAGCAGTACTTC	CASSFGTGVREQYF
NA	TRBV19	TRBJ1-3	NA	TGTGCCACCCCGGGCCGCAGTGATGGAAACACCATATATTTT	CATPGRSDGNTIYF
TRBD1	TRBV20-1	TRBJ2-7	few	TGCAGTGCTAGAGATGGGACAGGGTCCTCCTACGAGCAGTACTTC	CSARDGTGSSYEQYF
NA	TRBV11-2	TRBJ1-1	NA	TGTGCCAGCAGCTCGTATACAGGGAGGGGCACTGAAGCTTTCTTT	CASSSYTGRGTEAFF
NA	TRBV7-9	TRBJ2-5	NA	TGTGCCAGCAGCCGCCTAGGGCAGGGTGGAGGGGAGACCCAGTACTTC	CASSRLGQGGGETQYF
NA	TRBV7-2	TRBJ1-6	NA	TGTGCCAGCAGCTTAGTCGGGCAGCCGCCCACCCTCCACTTT	CASSLVGQPPTLHF
NA	TRBV6-2/TRBV6-3	TRBJ1-6	few	TGTGCCAGCAGAACTATACAACTCAAGGCGGGACCCCTCCACTTT	CASRTIQLKAGPLHF
NA	TRBV7-8	TRBJ2-7	few	TGTGCCAGCAGCGAAACAGCTCTAGGGGCCTACGAGCAGTACTTC	CASSETALGAYEQYF
NA	TRBV28	TRBJ1-4	few	TGTGCCACCAGGTGGGGGGATGAAAAACTGTTTTTT	CATRWGDEKLFF
NA	TRBV6-5	TRBJ2-3	NA	TGTGCCAGCAGGGTCAGCCGGGGGATTCCAGATACGCAGTATTTT	CASRVSRGIPDTQYF